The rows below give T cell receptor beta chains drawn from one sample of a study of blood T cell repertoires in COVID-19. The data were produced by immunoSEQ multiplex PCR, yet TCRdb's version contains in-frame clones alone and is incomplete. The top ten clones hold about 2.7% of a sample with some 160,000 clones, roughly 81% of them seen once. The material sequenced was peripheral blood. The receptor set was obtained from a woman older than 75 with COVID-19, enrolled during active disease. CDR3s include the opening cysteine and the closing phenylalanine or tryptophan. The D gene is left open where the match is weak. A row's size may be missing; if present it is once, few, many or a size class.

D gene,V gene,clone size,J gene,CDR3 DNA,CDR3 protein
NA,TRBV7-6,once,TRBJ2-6,TGTGCCAGCAGCTTAGTCGGGGGAGCTGGGGCCAACGTCCTGACTTTC,CASSLVGGAGANVLTF
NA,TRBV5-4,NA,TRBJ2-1,TGTGCCAGCAGCCCCCCCGGTAGCTCCTACAATGAGCAGTTCTTC,CASSPPGSSYNEQFF
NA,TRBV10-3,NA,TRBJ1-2,TGTGCCATCAGTCTTCCAGGGACTATGGGAGGCTACACCTTC,CAISLPGTMGGYTF
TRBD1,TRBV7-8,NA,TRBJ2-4,TGTGCCAGCAGCTTAGGGGACAGCCTTAACATTCAGTACTTC,CASSLGDSLNIQYF
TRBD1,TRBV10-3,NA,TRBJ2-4,TGTGCCATCAGTCGGACAGGACAAGCCAAAAACATTCAGTACTTC,CAISRTGQAKNIQYF
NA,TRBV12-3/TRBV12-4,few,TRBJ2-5,TGTGCCAGCAGTTTAGGACAGCAAGAGACCCAGTACTTC,CASSLGQQETQYF
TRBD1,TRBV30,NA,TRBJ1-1,TGTGCCTGGAACTCCAGGACAGGGTTTGAAGCTTTCTTT,CAWNSRTGFEAFF
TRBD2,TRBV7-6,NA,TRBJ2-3,TGTGCCAGCAGCCGAAAGGTGGGGGGGGATACGCAGTATTTT,CASSRKVGGDTQYF
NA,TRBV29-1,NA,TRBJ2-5,TGCAGCGTTGGTGGGGGCGAAGAGACCCAGTACTTC,CSVGGGEETQYF
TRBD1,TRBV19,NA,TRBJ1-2,TGTGCCAGTAGTTTGGACAGGGAAGGGAACTATGGCTACACCTTC,CASSLDREGNYGYTF
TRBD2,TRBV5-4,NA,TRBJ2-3,TGTGCCAGCAGCTTGGCGACTAGCGGTCCTCTCACAGATACGCAGTATTTT,CASSLATSGPLTDTQYF
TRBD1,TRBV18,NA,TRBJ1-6,TGTGCCAGCTCACCATCCCAGGGGGATAATTCACCCCTCCACTTT,CASSPSQGDNSPLHF
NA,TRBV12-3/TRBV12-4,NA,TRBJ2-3,TGTGCCAGCAGTTTCTTAGCGGCGGATACGCAGTATTTT,CASSFLAADTQYF
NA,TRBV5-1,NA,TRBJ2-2,TGCGCCAGCAGCTTCTTAAACACCGGGGAGCTGTTTTTT,CASSFLNTGELFF
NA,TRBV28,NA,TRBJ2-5,TGTGCCAGCAGTTTTCCAGACTTGGCTCAAGAGACCCAGTACTTC,CASSFPDLAQETQYF
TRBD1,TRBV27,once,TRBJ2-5,TGTGCCAGCAGTATCGGGACAGGGAGGGTGGAGACCCAGTACTTC,CASSIGTGRVETQYF
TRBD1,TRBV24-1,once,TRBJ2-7,TGTGCCACCAGTGACCCCCGGACAGGGAAAGGGTCCTACGAGCAGTACTTC,CATSDPRTGKGSYEQYF
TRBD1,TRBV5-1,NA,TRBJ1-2,TGCGCCAGCAGCTTGGGGCAGGGACAGGGCTACACCTTC,CASSLGQGQGYTF
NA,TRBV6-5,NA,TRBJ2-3,TGTGCCAGCAGCGTTAGCTGGGGCACAGATACGCAGTATTTT,CASSVSWGTDTQYF
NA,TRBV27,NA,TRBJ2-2,TGTGCCAGCACCATCTGGGGCAGTGCGAACACCGGGGAGCTGTTTTTT,CASTIWGSANTGELFF
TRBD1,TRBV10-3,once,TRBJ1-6,TGTGCCATCAGTGAACGGGACAGCCGACTAATAAATAATTCACCCCTCCACTTT,CAISERDSRLINNSPLHF
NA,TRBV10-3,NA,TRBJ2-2,TGTGCCGTAGGGGTTCTGGGTAACACCGGGGAGCTGTTTTTT,CAVGVLGNTGELFF
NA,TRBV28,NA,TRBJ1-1,TGTGCCAGCAGTTTATGGGGTAGGGGAGAAGCTTTCTTT,CASSLWGRGEAFF
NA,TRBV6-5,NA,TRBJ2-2,TGTGCCAGTAGGGACATAAACACCGGGGAGCTGTTTTTT,CASRDINTGELFF
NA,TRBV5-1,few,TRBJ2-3,TGCGCCAGCAGCTTGATCAAGGGGTACAGCACAGATACGCAGTATTTT,CASSLIKGYSTDTQYF
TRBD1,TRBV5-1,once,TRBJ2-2,TGCGCCAGCAAGACAGGGGGCCCCGGGGAGCTGTTTTTT,CASKTGGPGELFF
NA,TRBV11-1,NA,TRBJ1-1,TGTGCCAGCAGCTTTTGGAGGGGGAACACTGAAGCTTTCTTT,CASSFWRGNTEAFF
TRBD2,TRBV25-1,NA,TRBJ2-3,TGTGCCAGCAGTGGGGGACTAGCGGGGCTCACAGATACGCAGTATTTT,CASSGGLAGLTDTQYF
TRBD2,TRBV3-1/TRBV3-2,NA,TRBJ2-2,TGTGCCAGCAAAGGGGCGGGGGACACCGGGGAGCTGTTTTTT,CASKGAGDTGELFF
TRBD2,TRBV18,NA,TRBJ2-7,TGTGCCAGCTCCCCAAATAGCGGGAGCCTCACCTACGAGCAGTACTTC,CASSPNSGSLTYEQYF
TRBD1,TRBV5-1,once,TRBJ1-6,TGCGCCAGCAGCTTGAGGGACAGGGGCGATTCACCCCTCCACTTT,CASSLRDRGDSPLHF
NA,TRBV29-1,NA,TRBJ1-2,TGCAGCGGAGGGGGAACTAACTATGGCTACACCTTC,CSGGGTNYGYTF
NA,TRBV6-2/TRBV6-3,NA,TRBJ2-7,TGTGCCAGCAGTTACAATAGCGGTCGAGGCGAGCAGTACTTC,CASSYNSGRGEQYF
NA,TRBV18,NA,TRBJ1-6,TGTGCCAGCTCAGGCTTAGGGGATTCGAATTCACCCCTCCACTTT,CASSGLGDSNSPLHF
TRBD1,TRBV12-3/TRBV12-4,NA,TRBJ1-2,TGTGCCAGCAATAGACAGGGGAGAGGAGGCTACACCTTC,CASNRQGRGGYTF
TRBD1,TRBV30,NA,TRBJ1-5,TGTGCCTGGAGCCACACAGGGGGAGGACAGCCCCAGCATTTT,CAWSHTGGGQPQHF
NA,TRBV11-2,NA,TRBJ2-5,TGTGCCAGCAGCTTCGGTCCCCAAGAGACCCAGTACTTC,CASSFGPQETQYF
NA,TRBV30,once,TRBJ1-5,TGTGCCTGGAGTGTACAGGGCGCTCAGCCCCAGCATTTT,CAWSVQGAQPQHF
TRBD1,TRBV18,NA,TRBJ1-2,TGTGCCAGCTCACCAAGGGACAGGGTCGAAGGCACCTTC,CASSPRDRVEGTF
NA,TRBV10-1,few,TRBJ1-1,TGCGCCAGCAGTAATGAGTACACTGAAGCTTTCTTT,CASSNEYTEAFF
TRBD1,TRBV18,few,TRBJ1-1,TGTGCCAGCTCACCGACAGGGGGCGGGAACACTGAAGCTTTCTTT,CASSPTGGGNTEAFF
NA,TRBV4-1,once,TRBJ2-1,TGCGCCAGCAGCCCCCAGACATCTTCCTACAATGAGCAGTTCTTC,CASSPQTSSYNEQFF
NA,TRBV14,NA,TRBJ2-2,TGTGCCAGCAGCCAAGTCCTAACCAGGACTTCCACCGGGGAGCTGTTTTTT,CASSQVLTRTSTGELFF
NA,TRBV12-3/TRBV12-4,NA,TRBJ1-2,TGTGCCAGCAGCTCGGGGAGGGCTGAGGGCTACACCTTC,CASSSGRAEGYTF
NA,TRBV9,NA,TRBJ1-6,TGTGCCAGCAGCCCCCCGGGCTCCTATAATTCACCCCTCCACTTT,CASSPPGSYNSPLHF